The 16 T cell receptor beta chains below were found in one sample sequenced in a study of blood T cell repertoires in COVID-19. Some clones are missing from TCRdb's copy, which holds only in-frame ones; the method was immunoSEQ multiplex PCR. Here the sample spans about 250,000 clones, over 75% being singletons. Sample: peripheral blood. These receptors came from a man aged 50-60 years with active or convalescent COVID-19.

This clone was seen a few times. The DNA for the CDR3 is TGTGCCAGCGGACGGACAGGGGGCCTTAACACTGAAGCTTTCTTT. This gives the protein CASGRTGGLNTEAFF. This sequence joins TRBV7-9 and TRBJ1-1; TRBD1 matches at 11 bases. The CDR3 is made up of 15 amino acids. The V gene's germline CDR1 is SEHNR and CDR2 FQNEAQ (reference sequence). With V trimmed by 8 bases and J by 2 bases, 7 bases remained unmatched.

The V gene is TRBV29-1, the J gene TRBJ2-1; 11 bases fit TRBD2. This CDR3 is built from 14 residues. Germline CDR1 reads SQVTM; CDR2 reads ANQGSEA. Trimming took 4 bases from V and 7 from J; bases not matched to a gene: 6. The CDR3 spells CSVGVSSGRNEQFF. In DNA, the CDR3 is TGCAGCGTTGGGGTGTCTAGCGGGAGGAATGAGCAGTTCTTC.

The chain employs TRBV4-2 and TRBJ2-1; weak D call: TRBD1 (6 bases). CDR3 size: 16 residues. The ends were cut back, 1 base at V and 8 bases at J, with 18 bases in the middle. In germline, CDR1 is LGHNA, CDR2 YNFKEQ. CDR3: CASSQVRTEFFDEQFF. The CDR3 bases are TGTGCCAGCAGCCAAGTTAGGACAGAGTTTTTCGATGAGCAGTTCTTC.

This clone has a single count. The gene calls are TRBV28 and TRBJ1-3, with D uncertain. CDR3 length: 14 amino acids. Per the germline V gene, CDR1 is MDHEN and CDR2 is SYDVKM. V lost 3 bases, J lost 0 bases, and 6 bases lay in between. In DNA form, the CDR3 reads TGTGCCAGCAGTTTGGGGAGCTCTGGAAACACCATATATTTT. Translation: CASSLGSSGNTIYF.

The CDR3: CASSLEVWADYGYTF. CDR3 coding DNA: TGTGCCAGCAGCTTGGAAGTCTGGGCTGACTATGGCTACACCTTC. This sequence joins TRBV5-5 and TRBJ1-2; D is ambiguous. CDR3 length equals 15 residues. Between the trimmed V and J ends, which lost 0 bases and 3 bases, there was a span of 12 bases. Germline lookup yields CDR1 SGHKS and CDR2 YYEKEE (reference sequence).

Concerning this clone: Different DNA sequences within this sample yield the same CDR3. The CDR3 nucleotides are TGTGCCAGTAGTATTCGGGACAGAAACTATGGCTACACCTTC. The encoded protein is CASSIRDRNYGYTF. This chain connects TRBV19 to TRBJ1-2, with TRBD1 matching 7 bases. Germline values: CDR1 LNHDA, CDR2 SQIVND (reference sequence). Losses at the gene ends were 3 bases for V and 2 bases for J; bases not matched to a gene: 3. The CDR3 has 14 amino acids.

The chain joins TRBV5-1 to TRBJ1-6; D is ambiguous. This CDR3 spans 15 amino acids. Germline V CDR1 and CDR2: SGHRS, YFSETQ. Trimming took 2 bases from V and 7 from J, leaving 13 bases between them. DNA of the CDR3: TGCGCCAGCAGCTTAGAAAAGTCGGGAAATTCACCCCTCCACTTT. Translating gives CASSLEKSGNSPLHF.

This chain connects TRBV5-4 to TRBJ2-7; 9 bases are a match to TRBD2. This CDR3 is built from 15 residues. The J segment lost 4 bases and the V segment lost 0 bases, leaving 5 bases of the junction unmatched. Germline CDR1 is SGHNT and CDR2 is YYREEE (reference sequence). The CDR3 reads CASSLDAGGPYEQYF. The CDR3 DNA sequence: TGTGCCAGCAGCTTGGATGCGGGAGGGCCGTACGAGCAGTACTTC.

The chain carries TRBV5-5 and TRBJ1-3, with no clear D. The CDR3 spans 14 residues. The V gene lost 0 bases and the J gene lost 0 bases, with 4 bases spanning the gap. Germline assignment: CDR1 SGHKS and CDR2 YYEKEE (reference sequence). CDR3 sequence: CASSLASSGNTIYF. For the CDR3, the DNA is TGTGCCAGCAGCTTGGCGAGCTCTGGAAACACCATATATTTT.

CDR3 nucleotide sequence: TGCGCCAGCAGCTTGGTTTCTCCCGGAAACACCATATATTTT. Amino acids: CASSLVSPGNTIYF. The chain recombines TRBV5-1 with TRBJ1-3; no definite D call. From germline, CDR1 is SGHRS and CDR2 YFSETQ. The CDR3 is 14 amino acids. V was clipped by 0 bases and J by 4 bases, with 8 bases between them. The variable domain in full, completed from reference TRBV5-1 and TRBJ1-3, reads KAGVTQTPRYLIKTRGQQVTLSCSPISGHRSVSWYQQTPGQGLQFLFEYFSETQRNKGNFPGRFSGRQFSNSRSEMNVSTLELGDSALYLCASSLVSPGNTIYFGEGSWLTVV.

The V gene is TRBV5-1, the J gene TRBJ2-3; TRBD2 matches at 10 bases. The CDR3 sequence is 16 residues long. V lost 5 bases to trimming and J lost 4 bases; unmatched junction nucleotides: 10. CDR1 and CDR2 (germline): SGHRS, YFSETQ. The CDR3 here is CASRMLAGERSDTQYF. The CDR3 nucleotides are TGCGCCAGCAGGATGCTAGCGGGAGAACGCTCAGATACGCAGTATTTT.

A few counts support this clone. This chain's CDR3 is CASSRPGLGLYEQYF. CDR3 DNA sequence: TGCGCCAGCAGCCGGCCGGGACTTGGTCTTTACGAGCAGTACTTC. V usage is TRBV4-1 and J usage is TRBJ2-7; perhaps TRBD2 as D (6 bases). V lost 4 bases, J lost 4 bases, and 17 bases lay in between. In germline, CDR1 is MGHRA, CDR2 YSYEKL. The CDR3 spans 15 residues.

The gene calls are TRBV7-2 and TRBJ2-7; TRBD1 matches 10 bases. The CDR3 runs to 15 residues. Germline V CDR1 and CDR2: SGHTA, FQGNSA. Trimming took 5 bases from V and 3 from J; bases not matched to a gene: 7. For the CDR3, the DNA is TGTGCCAGCAGCGTGGCGGGACAGGGGCTCTACGAGCAGTACTTC. Translation gives CASSVAGQGLYEQYF.

This clone was counted once. The genes are TRBV28 and TRBJ1-1; TRBD1 aligns across 7 bases. Germline CDR1 and CDR2: MDHEN and SYDVKM. After removal of 2 bases from V and 2 bases from J, the junction contained 11 bases not matched to a gene. The length of the CDR3 is 17 residues. In DNA, the CDR3 is TGTGCCAGCAGTTTACTCGGAGTGACAGGGCGAAACACTGAAGCTTTCTTT. Protein: CASSLLGVTGRNTEAFF.

This CDR3 is CASSPQGDSNQPQHF. DNA for the CDR3: TGTGCCAGCTCACCACAGGGGGATAGCAATCAGCCCCAGCATTTT. V usage is TRBV18 and J usage is TRBJ1-5, with D perhaps TRBD1 (6 bases). CDR3 length: 15 amino acids. The V gene lost 1 base and the J gene lost 0 bases, with 7 bases spanning the gap. The V gene's germline CDR1 is KGHSH and CDR2 LQKENI. Complete variable domain (other parts from reference TRBV18 and TRBJ1-5): NAGVMQNPRHLVRRRGQEARLRCSPMKGHSHVYWYRQLPEEGLKFMVYLQKENIIDESGMPKERFSAEFPKEGPSILRIQQVVRGDSAAYFCASSPQGDSNQPQHFGDGTRLSIL.

The V gene is TRBV10-3, the J gene TRBJ1-4, with D perhaps matching TRBD1 (6 bases). The CDR3 contains 18 residues. Trimming cost V 3 bases and J 1 base, with 18 bases left between them. Germline CDR1 ENHRY, CDR2 SYGVKD. Here the CDR3 DNA reads TGTGCCATCAGTGAAACGCGGACCAGGGGCCTAACTAATGAAAAACTGTTTTTT. Amino acid sequence: CAISETRTRGLTNEKLFF.